A single sample is the source of the 20 T cell receptor beta chains below, sequenced in a study of T cell responses to AZD1222 COVID-19 vaccine. The data were produced by immunoSEQ multiplex PCR, yet TCRdb's version contains in-frame clones alone and is incomplete. The data hold 140,000 to 150,000 clones, with 75% to 85% observed a single time. This material consisted of peripheral blood, taken on day 0 of MenACWY control vaccination. Receptor source: an adult in good health.

The gene calls are TRBV7-8 and TRBJ2-2; D is possibly TRBD2 (5 bases). There are 18 residues in the CDR3. Trimming took 5 bases from V and 0 from J, leaving 19 bases between them. Germline V gene lookup returns CDR1 SGHVS and CDR2 FQNEAQ. The chain's CDR3 is CASSAREGRIANTGELFF. The DNA of the CDR3 is TGTGCCAGCAGCGCGCGTGAGGGCCGGATTGCGAACACCGGGGAGCTGTTTTTT.

This clone was detected only once. V usage is TRBV18 and J usage is TRBJ1-1; D remains unclear. The CDR3 spans 12 residues. Germline CDR1 KGHSH, CDR2 LQKENI. Trimming removed 4 bases from V and 0 bases from J, with 3 bases in between. CDR3 residues: CASSLLNTEAFF. The CDR3 DNA follows: TGTGCCAGCTCACTCTTGAACACTGAAGCTTTCTTT.

The chain employs TRBV21-1 and TRBJ2-7. TRBV21-1 is a known pseudogene. The CDR3 has 15 residues. The CDR3: CASSKGDPLGCEQYV. DNA of the CDR3: TGTGCCAGCAGCAAAGGGGACCCCTTGGGATGCGAGCAGTACGTC.

The chain recombines TRBV27 with TRBJ1-2, with 11 bases identical to TRBD1. The V segment lost 4 bases and the J segment 6 bases; nucleotides outside the gene matches: 7. The germline CDR1 and CDR2 sequences are MNHEY and SMNVEV (reference sequence). The CDR3 runs to 15 residues. This CDR3 is CASSSSGTGGDGYTF. The DNA for the CDR3 is TGTGCCAGCAGTTCTTCCGGGACAGGGGGGGATGGCTACACCTTC.

The chain's CDR3 is CASRASIPSTDTQYF. In DNA, the CDR3 is TGCGCCAGTCGGGCCTCCATCCCTAGCACAGATACGCAGTATTTT. The gene calls are TRBV5-1 and TRBJ2-3, with D unclear. The CDR3 totals 15 residues. The germline CDR1 and CDR2 sequences are SGHRS and YFSETQ. Trimming took 8 bases from V and 0 from J, leaving 16 bases between them.

The chain employs TRBV13 and TRBJ2-7; 7 bases map to TRBD1. The J segment lost 3 bases and the V segment lost 2 bases, leaving 4 bases of the junction unmatched. The CDR3 loop spans 14 amino acids. The germline gives CDR1 PRHDT, CDR2 FYEKMQ (reference sequence). CDR3 protein: CASSLSRTGYEQYF. In DNA form, the CDR3 reads TGTGCCAGCAGCTTAAGTCGGACAGGCTACGAGCAGTACTTC.

This chain's CDR3 is CSASSAMNTEAFF. DNA of the CDR3: TGCAGTGCTAGTTCGGCCATGAACACTGAAGCTTTCTTT. V usage is TRBV20-1 and J usage is TRBJ1-1; no firm D call. CDR3 size: 13 residues. With 3 bases removed from V and 0 bases from J, the gap between germline ends came to 8 bases. Germline assignment: CDR1 DFQATT and CDR2 SNEGSKA (reference sequence).

V usage is TRBV6-1 and J usage is TRBJ1-6, with 7 bases lining up with TRBD1. V shed 4 bases, J shed 8 bases, and the junction held 17 bases outside the gene matches. Per germline, CDR1 MNHNS and CDR2 SASEGT. The CDR3 runs 18 residues. The CDR3 DNA sequence: TGTGCCAGCAGTGCCTTCACCCTGACAGGGAGGTATCATTCACCCCTCCACTTT. This sequence encodes CASSAFTLTGRYHSPLHF.

The chain is built from TRBV30 and TRBJ1-1; D possibly corresponds to TRBD1 (6 bases). This CDR3 region has 14 residues. V shed 2 bases and J shed 3 bases, with 13 bases lying between them. Per the germline V gene, CDR1 is GTSNPN and CDR2 is SVGIG (reference sequence). This chain's CDR3 is CAWSNRERDTEAFF. CDR3 coding DNA: TGTGCCTGGAGTAACAGGGAACGGGACACTGAAGCTTTCTTT.

The chain is built from TRBV19 and TRBJ2-1; the match to TRBD2 covers 9 bases. CDR3 length: 18 amino acids. Germline V gene data show CDR1 as LNHDA and CDR2 as SQIVND (reference sequence). Trimming cost V 6 bases and J 4 bases; bases outside gene matches: 16. CDR3 protein: CASSAGGTTRSPYNEQFF. As DNA, the CDR3 is TGTGCCAGTAGCGCGGGGGGGACTACCCGATCACCTTACAATGAGCAGTTCTTC.

The rearrangement uses TRBV11-1 and TRBJ2-1; D not certain. The V end lost 2 bases, the J end lost 8 bases, and 16 bases lay between the germline ends. Per the germline V gene, CDR1 is SGHAT and CDR2 is FQDESV (reference sequence). The CDR3 spans 15 residues. CDR3 residues: CASSLLEVAADEQFF. DNA for the CDR3: TGTGCCAGCAGCTTACTGGAAGTCGCGGCCGATGAGCAGTTCTTC. Full variable domain (remainder filled in from reference TRBV11-1 and TRBJ2-1): EAEVAQSPRYKITEKSQAVAFWCDPISGHATLYWYRQILGQGPELLVQFQDESVVDDSQLPKDRFSAERLKGVDSTLKIQPAELGDSAMYLCASSLLEVAADEQFFGPGTRLTVL.

The J gene is TRBJ1-5, the V gene TRBV12-3 or TRBV12-4; D not resolved. Trimming stripped 6 bases from V and 9 bases from J, with 12 bases between. CDR3 length: 12 residues. CDR3 sequence: CASSLPPTPQHF. The CDR3 nucleotides are TGTGCCAGCAGCCTCCCGCCTACGCCCCAGCATTTT.

Judged by abundance, this clone is medium-sized (0.01 to 0.1%). This chain connects TRBV30 to TRBJ1-5; D might be TRBD1 (6 bases). This CDR3 has 13 residues. V gave up 5 bases and J gave up 7 bases, with 15 bases separating them. Germline V gives CDR1 GTSNPN, CDR2 SVGIG (reference sequence). CDR3 nucleotide sequence: TGTGCCTGGGCGGCAGGGGCTGGGCAGCCCCAGCATTTT. This gives the protein CAWAAGAGQPQHF.

The rearrangement links TRBV2 to TRBJ2-1; 8 bases map to TRBD1. V lost 6 bases, J lost 0 bases, and 4 bases stayed unmatched. CDR3 size: 15 residues. Germline loops: CDR1 SNHLY, CDR2 FYNNEI. The CDR3 DNA sequence: TGTGCCAGCAGCAGGGACAGGAGCTCCTACAATGAGCAGTTCTTC. Translation gives CASSRDRSSYNEQFF.

This chain connects TRBV2 to TRBJ2-7, with D perhaps TRBD1 (6 bases). Looked up from germline, CDR1 is SNHLY and CDR2 is FYNNEI. The V gene lost 0 bases and the J gene lost 3 bases, with 15 bases spanning the gap. The CDR3 is 16 residues long. The CDR3: CASSEAIWTARYEQYF. The DNA of the CDR3 is TGTGCCAGCAGTGAAGCGATATGGACAGCCCGCTACGAGCAGTACTTC.

This clone was detected once. The chain employs TRBV18 and TRBJ2-7; 10 bases match TRBD1. This CDR3 is built from 15 residues. Germline CDR1 is KGHSH and CDR2 is LQKENI. The ends lost 4 bases at V and 1 base at J; junction bases unmatched: 4. CDR3 residues: CASSLPGQGSYEQYF. CDR3 bases: TGTGCCAGCTCACTGCCGGGACAGGGGTCCTACGAGCAGTACTTC. The full variable domain, completed using reference TRBV18 and TRBJ2-7, is NAGVMQNPRHLVRRRGQEARLRCSPMKGHSHVYWYRQLPEEGLKFMVYLQKENIIDESGMPKERFSAEFPKEGPSILRIQQVVRGDSAAYFCASSLPGQGSYEQYFGPGTRLTVT.

The V gene is TRBV6-2 or TRBV6-3, the J gene TRBJ2-7; no reliable D call. CDR1 and CDR2 from the germline V gene are MNHEY and SVGEGT. This CDR3 has 10 amino acids. The germline V and J ends were trimmed by 1 base and 5 bases, with 0 bases remaining between them. Here the CDR3 reads CASSYYEQYF. The DNA of the CDR3 is TGTGCCAGCAGTTACTACGAGCAGTACTTC.

The chain links TRBV12-5 to TRBJ2-3; no clear D gene. The germline gives CDR1 LGHNT, CDR2 FRNRAP. The CDR3 is made up of 14 amino acids. Trimming removed 3 bases from V and 0 bases from J, with 7 bases in between. The CDR3 loop reads CASGFSGSTDTQYF. CDR3 sequence (DNA): TGTGCTAGTGGTTTTTCAGGTAGCACAGATACGCAGTATTTT.

A few counts support this clone. The V gene is TRBV3-1 (or the pseudogene TRBV3-2), the J gene TRBJ1-4; D not resolved. V gave up 1 base and J gave up 14 bases, with 8 bases separating them. Germline CDR1 is LGHDT and CDR2 is YNNKEL (reference sequence). This CDR3 has 11 amino acids. The CDR3 DNA follows: TGTGCCAGCAGCCAAGGAGGTGAGCTGTTTTTT. Translated: CASSQGGELFF.

The sample holds one count of this clone. The chain recombines TRBV5-1 with TRBJ1-4; 7 nucleotides align to TRBD1. Trimming cost V 3 bases and J 5 bases; bases outside gene matches: 10. Germline V gene sequence: CDR1 SGHRS, CDR2 YFSETQ. The CDR3 consists of 16 residues. CDR3 bases: TGCGCCAGCAGCTATTACCCCGGGACAGCGAATGAAAAACTGTTTTTT. Its protein product is CASSYYPGTANEKLFF.